The 3 T cell receptor beta chains below all came from one sample that was sequenced in a study of cytomegalovirus exposure and HLA in healthy donors. The study ran its PCR with 60 Vbeta and 13 Jbeta primers. Profiled with immunoSEQ multiplex PCR; TCRdb holds only in-frame clones, not every one. The data show 250,000 or so clones, about 90% seen once. Sample: PBMCs. The receptors come from a girl aged 2 to 9 in good health and CMV-seronegative.

This clone was recorded a few times. The chain employs TRBV25-1 and TRBJ2-5; TRBD1 matches at 7 bases. The J call may be incorrect, as the DNA end agrees better with TRBJ2-7. Germline V lookup: CDR1 MGHDK, CDR2 SYGVNS. CDR3 length: 18 amino acids. CDR3 region: CASSEDRIGTEISYEQYF. CDR3 coding DNA: TGTGCCAGCAGTGAGGACCGGATCGGGACAGAAATATCCTACGAGCAGTACTTC.

The chain recombines TRBV15 with TRBJ1-5; TRBD1 might be the D (5 bases). V was pared by 6 bases and J by 2 bases, with 14 bases between. The CDR3 contains 15 residues. The germline V gene encodes CDR1 LNHNV and CDR2 YYDKDF (reference sequence). The CDR3 sequence is CATSSLGAGNQPQHF. The CDR3 bases are TGTGCCACCAGTAGTTTAGGGGCGGGCAATCAGCCCCAGCATTTT.

The V gene is TRBV29-1, the J gene TRBJ2-7, with a weak D call TRBD1 (6 bases). Trimming pared 7 bases from V and 6 bases from J, leaving 19 bases between. In germline, CDR1 is SQVTM, CDR2 ANQGSEA. The CDR3 sequence is 13 residues long. The CDR3 DNA reads TGCAGCGCACCCGGACAGAAATCGGGCGAGCAGTACTTC. Protein sequence: CSAPGQKSGEQYF.